This entry lists 24 T cell receptor beta chains sequenced from one sample in a study of control samples from healthy donors and cancer patients. The data were produced by immunoSEQ multiplex PCR, yet TCRdb's version contains in-frame clones alone and is incomplete. The sample holds 65,000 to 90,000 clones, more than 70% seen once. The specimen sequenced was blood. The source is a man aged 45 to 65 in good health.

The chain carries TRBV6-5 and TRBJ1-2; possibly TRBD1 for D (6 bases). Germline V lookup: CDR1 MNHEY, CDR2 SVGAGI. Between the trimmed V and J ends, which lost 2 bases and 0 bases, there was a span of 10 bases. The CDR3 runs 15 residues. The CDR3 is CASSYGQGTNYGYTF. CDR3 nucleotides: TGTGCCAGCAGTTACGGGCAGGGGACTAACTATGGCTACACCTTC.

The chain recombines TRBV10-3 with TRBJ1-1; no definite D call. Trimming left V 2 bases short and J 4 bases short, with 11 bases between. The CDR3 has 14 residues. Germline values: CDR1 ENHRY, CDR2 SYGVKD. CDR3 amino acids: CAISEIKGITEAFF. The CDR3 bases are TGTGCCATCAGTGAGATAAAGGGAATCACTGAAGCTTTCTTT.

This clone was seen just once. The chain employs TRBV7-2 and TRBJ2-1; D not certain. Germline V lookup: CDR1 SGHTA, CDR2 FQGNSA. The CDR3 covers 13 residues. The ends were cut back, 1 base at V and 8 bases at J, with 9 bases in the middle. The CDR3 here is CASSLVFTDEQFF. The CDR3 DNA follows: TGTGCCAGCAGCTTAGTTTTTACCGATGAGCAGTTCTTC. Full variable domain (outside the CDR3, taken from reference TRBV7-2 and TRBJ2-1): GAGVSQSPSNKVTEKGKDVELRCDPISGHTALYWYRQSLGQGLEFLIYFQGNSAPDKSGLPSDRFSAERTGGSVSTLTIQRTQQEDSAVYLCASSLVFTDEQFFGPGTRLTVL.

This clone has just one count. The chain carries TRBV21-1 and TRBJ2-7. TRBV21-1 is described as a pseudogene. The CDR3 extends over 12 amino acids. This CDR3 reads CASMGPSYEQYF. The CDR3 DNA follows: TGTGCCAGCATGGGTCCCTCCTACGAGCAGTACTTC.

The chain couples TRBV5-1 to TRBJ1-3; D gene unclear. V was trimmed by 4 bases and J by 0 bases, leaving 8 bases between them. The CDR3 has 14 residues. Germline CDR1 and CDR2: SGHRS and YFSETQ. The CDR3 loop is CASSREVSGNTIYF. DNA for the CDR3: TGCGCCAGCAGCCGAGAGGTCTCTGGAAACACCATATATTTT.

The rearrangement links TRBV27 to TRBJ1-2; D is unresolved. Per germline, CDR1 MNHEY and CDR2 SMNVEV (reference sequence). V lost 2 bases, J lost 4 bases, and 11 bases lay in between. This CDR3 has 14 amino acids. The CDR3 here is CASSLSGSLYGYTF. In DNA form, the CDR3 reads TGTGCCAGCAGTTTAAGTGGCAGCCTCTATGGCTACACCTTC.

The chain recombines TRBV18 with TRBJ1-3, with TRBD1 matching over 8 bases. V lost 3 bases to trimming and J lost 0 bases; unmatched junction nucleotides: 4. There are 16 residues in the CDR3. Germline CDR1 KGHSH, CDR2 LQKENI. The CDR3 nucleotides are TGTGCCAGCTCACCCGGACAGGGTTCCTCTGGAAACACCATATATTTT. Amino acids: CASSPGQGSSGNTIYF. Using reference TRBV18 and TRBJ1-3 for the parts outside the CDR3, the full variable domain is NAGVMQNPRHLVRRRGQEARLRCSPMKGHSHVYWYRQLPEEGLKFMVYLQKENIIDESGMPKERFSAEFPKEGPSILRIQQVVRGDSAAYFCASSPGQGSSGNTIYFGEGSWLTVV.

CDR3 region: CASSSFVRETQYF. CDR3 in DNA: TGTGCCAGCAGTTCTTTTGTGCGGGAGACCCAGTACTTC. The chain uses TRBV28 and TRBJ2-5; unclear D gene. From germline, CDR1 is MDHEN and CDR2 SYDVKM. This CDR3 is built from 13 residues. Trimming removed 4 bases at V and 5 bases at J, with 11 bases between.

The sample holds a few counts of this clone. The gene calls are TRBV30 and TRBJ2-7; D possibly corresponds to TRBD1 (7 bases). The CDR3 sequence is 15 residues long. V was cut by 3 bases and J by 1 base, with 16 bases left in between. In germline, CDR1 is GTSNPN, CDR2 SVGIG (reference sequence). The CDR3 DNA reads TGTGCCTGGAGGGCCCGGCCAGGGGGGTCCTACGAGCAGTACTTC. Translated: CAWRARPGGSYEQYF.

In DNA, the CDR3 is TGCAGCGTTGCAGGGACAGCTTATGGCTACACCTTC. It yields the protein CSVAGTAYGYTF. This chain links TRBV29-1 with TRBJ1-2; 7 nucleotides line up with TRBD1. V gave up 4 bases and J gave up 5 bases; unmatched junction bases: 4. The CDR3 runs 12 residues. Germline CDR1 is SQVTM and CDR2 is ANQGSEA.

The chain uses TRBV14 and TRBJ2-3, with 14 bases identical to TRBD2. Germline lookup yields CDR1 SGHDN and CDR2 FVKESK. J gave up 2 bases and V 4 bases, and 2 bases lay outside the gene matches. The CDR3 is 16 residues long. CDR3 DNA sequence: TGTGCCAGCAGCCGACTAGCGGGGGGGGTCACAGATACGCAGTATTTT. It translates to CASSRLAGGVTDTQYF.

The chain uses TRBV30 and TRBJ1-5; a possible D gene is TRBD1 (6 bases). Germline V gene sequence: CDR1 GTSNPN, CDR2 SVGIG (reference sequence). V lost 3 bases, J lost 3 bases, and 15 bases lay in between. This CDR3 has 15 residues. CDR3 coding DNA: TGTGCCTGGAGCGGGGGGCAGATTTTCAATCAGCCCCAGCATTTT. Its translation is CAWSGGQIFNQPQHF.

This chain uses TRBV5-4 with TRBJ2-1, with a tentative D call TRBD1 (6 bases). Trimming removed 4 bases from V and 4 bases from J, with 12 bases in between. The CDR3 contains 14 residues. CDR1 and CDR2 from the germline V gene are SGHNT and YYREEE (reference sequence). CDR3 DNA sequence: TGTGCCAGCAGCGAGGCGACAGGATACAATGAGCAGTTCTTC. Its protein is CASSEATGYNEQFF.

V gene TRBV29-1 combines with J gene TRBJ2-2; 7 nucleotides align to TRBD2. There are 13 residues in the CDR3. Germline CDR1 and CDR2: SQVTM and ANQGSEA. CDR3 bases: TGCGGGGGGGTCACAGCGAACACCGGGGAGCTGTTTTTT. Protein sequence: CGGVTANTGELFF.

The chain couples TRBV14 to TRBJ2-1, with D perhaps TRBD1 (6 bases). With 2 bases removed from V and 6 bases from J, the gap between germline ends came to 11 bases. Per the germline V gene, CDR1 is SGHDN and CDR2 is FVKESK. The CDR3 is 14 amino acids. The CDR3 loop reads CASSQSRTVNEQFF. The CDR3 DNA sequence: TGTGCCAGCAGCCAAAGCCGGACAGTCAATGAGCAGTTCTTC.

The chain has TRBV18 and TRBJ1-5, with TRBD1 as a possible D gene (5 bases). The CDR3 runs 16 residues. Trimming removed 3 bases from V and 7 bases from J, with 19 bases in between. Germline V gene sequence: CDR1 KGHSH, CDR2 LQKENI. CDR3 sequence reads: CASSPNRVGAGQPQHF. As DNA, the CDR3 is TGTGCCAGCTCACCTAACAGAGTAGGGGCCGGACAGCCCCAGCATTTT.

The chain links TRBV27 to TRBJ1-1; possible D gene TRBD1, 6 bases. Trimming took 0 bases from V and 4 from J, leaving 12 bases between them. The CDR3 has 15 residues. The germline gives CDR1 MNHEY, CDR2 SMNVEV (reference sequence). CDR3 in DNA: TGTGCCAGCAGTTTATCGTGGGGGCGTGGCACTGAAGCTTTCTTT. Amino acid sequence: CASSLSWGRGTEAFF.

The sample holds one count of this clone. The V call is TRBV10-3, the J call TRBJ1-1; perhaps TRBD1 as D (6 bases). V gave up 4 bases and J gave up 1 base, with 7 bases separating them. This CDR3 spans 13 amino acids. Germline lookup yields CDR1 ENHRY and CDR2 SYGVKD. The DNA of the CDR3 is TGTGCCATCAGTGGGACAGAGAACACTGAAGCTTTCTTT. This codes for CAISGTENTEAFF.

This chain joins TRBV19 and TRBJ1-1; D call uncertain. The CDR3 is 12 amino acids. V gave up 3 bases and J gave up 0 bases, with 2 bases separating them. Germline V gene lookup returns CDR1 LNHDA and CDR2 SQIVND (reference sequence). CDR3 protein: CASSMVNTEAFF. The DNA of the CDR3 is TGTGCCAGTAGTATGGTGAACACTGAAGCTTTCTTT.

In regard to this clone: The CDR3 end shows no conserved phenylalanine or tryptophan, and so a read error is likely. No DNA is shown, since the ends of the CDR3 on it are uncertain; the CDR3 is the one TCRdb lists. The V and J genes are TRBV18 and TRBJ2-3; the table calls TRBD2, which could not be checked here. The V gene's germline CDR1 is KGHSH and CDR2 LQKENI. The CDR3 adds up to 13 amino acids, both ends counted. The CDR3 loop reads CASSPGEGLYLQM.

This clone has just a few counts. CDR3 in DNA: TGTGCCAGCAGTCCCTCATGGGGGGGAGGAGCAGATACGCAGTATTTT. It yields the protein CASSPSWGGGADTQYF. V is TRBV28 and J is TRBJ2-3; 7 bases are a match to TRBD2. Per the germline V gene, CDR1 is MDHEN and CDR2 is SYDVKM. V dropped 5 bases and J dropped 4; count of bases not matched to a gene: 12. The CDR3 covers 16 residues.

The V gene is TRBV5-1, the J gene TRBJ2-1; D call uncertain. The CDR3 length is 14 residues. The germline CDR1 and CDR2 sequences are SGHRS and YFSETQ. V lost 4 bases and J lost 2, with 10 bases in between. The CDR3 loop reads CASSPTTTYNEQFF. The CDR3 bases are TGCGCCAGCAGCCCAACTACTACCTACAATGAGCAGTTCTTC.

The chain links TRBV6-5 to TRBJ1-1; no clear D gene. V was trimmed by 2 bases and J by 11 bases, leaving 18 bases between them. The CDR3 extends over 14 amino acids. CDR1 is MNHEY, CDR2 SVGAGI, per germline. DNA for the CDR3: TGTGCCAGCAGTTACACAAGAGAGACCCTGAAGGCTTTCTTT. The encoded protein is CASSYTRETLKAFF.

This chain uses TRBV5-1 with TRBJ2-3; D is ambiguous. V dropped 3 bases and J dropped 2 bases, with 4 bases sitting between them. Germline V lookup: CDR1 SGHRS, CDR2 YFSETQ. The CDR3 spans 12 residues. Here the CDR3 DNA reads TGCGCCAGCAGCTATACCACAGATACGCAGTATTTT. Translating gives CASSYTTDTQYF. Supplemented by reference TRBV5-1 and TRBJ2-3, the full variable domain reads KAGVTQTPRYLIKTRGQQVTLSCSPISGHRSVSWYQQTPGQGLQFLFEYFSETQRNKGNFPGRFSGRQFSNSRSEMNVSTLELGDSALYLCASSYTTDTQYFGPGTRLTVL.